These 2 T cell receptor beta chains were all obtained from the same sample, sequenced in a study of blood T cells in healthy people across ages. Combining a sample-barcoded 5' primer with a J-beta primer mix, a second PCR ran for about 6 to 11 cycles. TCRdb used MiXCR to reprocess the 5' RACE reads, holding one entry per CDR3 protein. The sample records roughly 560,000 distinct CDR3 sequences, about 24% being singletons. The sample was also linked to a second study, of T cells of mothers and their children.

Sample: blood. The receptors were sampled from a boy between 10 and 17 years old in good health.

The V and J genes are TRBV27 and TRBJ2-7, with 10 nucleotides matching TRBD1. The length of the CDR3 is 18 residues. J lost 3 bases, V lost 4 bases, and 15 bases had no gene match. CDR1 MNHEY and CDR2 SMNVEV come from the germline V gene (reference sequence). The CDR3 sequence: CASSSLDPDRGSFYEQYF. CDR3 sequence (DNA): TGTGCCAGCAGTTCCCTCGACCCGGACAGGGGGTCGTTCTACGAGCAGTACTTC.

The chain couples TRBV7-2 to TRBJ1-1, with no clear D. The CDR3 covers 15 residues. Trimming cost V 1 base and J 0 bases, with 9 bases left between them. Germline loops: CDR1 SGHTA, CDR2 FQGNSA. The CDR3 bases are TGTGCCAGCAGCTTAGGTACGGTCATGAACACTGAAGCTTTCTTT. Translating gives CASSLGTVMNTEAFF.